One T cell receptor beta chain is described in this entry. The repertoire was sequenced with immunoSEQ multiplex PCR; TCRdb's copy has only in-frame clones and lacks some. The sample has about 40,000 clones; 94% are singletons. This specimen comes from a study of T cell changes during pregnancy in multiple sclerosis. The ends lost 0 bases at V and 8 bases at J; junction bases unmatched: 1. The germline gives CDR1 SGHRS, CDR2 YFSETQ. The CDR3 consists of 13 residues. The material was peripheral blood, obtained in the third trimester of pregnancy. This chain joins TRBV5-1 and TRBJ2-4, with 8 bases fitting TRBD2. This TCR was sampled from a female donor with multiple sclerosis, enrolled in a pregnancy study. Written as DNA, the CDR3 is TGCGCCAGCAGCTTGGAACTAGCGGACATTCAGTACTTC. As protein: CASSLELADIQYF. The full variable domain, with the rest looked up from reference TRBV5-1 and TRBJ2-4, is KAGVTQTPRYLIKTRGQQVTLSCSPISGHRSVSWYQQTPGQGLQFLFEYFSETQRNKGNFPGRFSGRQFSNSRSEMNVSTLELGDSALYLCASSLELADIQYFGAGTRLSVL.